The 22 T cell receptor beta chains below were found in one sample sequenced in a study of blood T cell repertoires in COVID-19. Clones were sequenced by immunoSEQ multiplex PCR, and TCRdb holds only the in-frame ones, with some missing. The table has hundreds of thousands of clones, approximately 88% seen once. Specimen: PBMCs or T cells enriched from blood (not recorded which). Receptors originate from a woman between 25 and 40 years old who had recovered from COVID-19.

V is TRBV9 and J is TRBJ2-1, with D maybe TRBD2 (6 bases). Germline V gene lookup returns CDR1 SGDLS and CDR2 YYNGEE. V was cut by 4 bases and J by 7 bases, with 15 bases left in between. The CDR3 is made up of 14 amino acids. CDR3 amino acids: CASSSFRGGNEQFF. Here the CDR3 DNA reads TGTGCCAGCAGCTCTTTCCGGGGAGGAAATGAGCAGTTCTTC.

The CDR3 reads CASSTSGTGGSPLHF. The CDR3 nucleotides are TGTGCCAGTAGTACCTCCGGGACAGGGGGATCACCCCTCCACTTT. V and J are TRBV19 and TRBJ1-6, with 11 bases that match TRBD1. The CDR3 has 15 amino acids. Germline CDR1 and CDR2: LNHDA and SQIVND (reference sequence). Trimming at V came to 4 bases and at J to 10 bases, leaving 6 bases not matched to a gene.

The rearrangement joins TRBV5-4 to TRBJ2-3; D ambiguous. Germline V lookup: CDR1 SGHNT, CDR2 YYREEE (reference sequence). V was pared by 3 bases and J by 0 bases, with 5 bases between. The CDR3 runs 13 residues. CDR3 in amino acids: CASSYISTDTQYF. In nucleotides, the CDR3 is TGTGCCAGCAGCTATATCAGCACAGATACGCAGTATTTT.

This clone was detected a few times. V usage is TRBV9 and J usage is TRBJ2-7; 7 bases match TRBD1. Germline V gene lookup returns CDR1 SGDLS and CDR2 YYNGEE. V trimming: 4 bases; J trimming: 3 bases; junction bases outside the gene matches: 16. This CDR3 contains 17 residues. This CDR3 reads CASSPALRQGRVYEQYF. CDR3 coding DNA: TGTGCCAGCAGCCCTGCCCTTAGACAGGGAAGAGTCTACGAGCAGTACTTC.

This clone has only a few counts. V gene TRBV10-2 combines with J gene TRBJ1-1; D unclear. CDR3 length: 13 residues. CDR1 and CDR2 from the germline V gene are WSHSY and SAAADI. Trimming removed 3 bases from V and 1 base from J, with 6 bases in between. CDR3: CASSDAENTEAFF. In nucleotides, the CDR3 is TGCGCCAGCAGTGATGCAGAGAACACTGAAGCTTTCTTT.

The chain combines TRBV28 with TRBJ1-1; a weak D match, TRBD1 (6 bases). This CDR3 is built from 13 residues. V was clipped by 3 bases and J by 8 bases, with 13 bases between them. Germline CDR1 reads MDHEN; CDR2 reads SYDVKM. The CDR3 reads CASSFVIGTEAFF. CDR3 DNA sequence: TGTGCCAGCAGTTTTGTTATCGGGACAGAAGCTTTCTTT.

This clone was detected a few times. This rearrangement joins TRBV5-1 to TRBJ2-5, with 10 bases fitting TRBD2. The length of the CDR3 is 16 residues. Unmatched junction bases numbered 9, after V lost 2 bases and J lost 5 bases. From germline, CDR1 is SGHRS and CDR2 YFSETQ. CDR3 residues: CASSLGLAGVAETQYF. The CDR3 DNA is TGCGCCAGCAGCTTAGGCCTAGCGGGAGTTGCGGAGACCCAGTACTTC.

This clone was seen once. CDR3 amino acids: CASIRGMNTEAFF. CDR3 in DNA: TGTGCCAGCATTAGGGGTATGAACACTGAAGCTTTCTTT. The rearrangement uses TRBV28 and TRBJ1-1; the D gene is possibly TRBD1 (5 bases). Per the germline V gene, CDR1 is MDHEN and CDR2 is SYDVKM. This CDR3 has 13 amino acids. The V gene lost 7 bases and the J gene lost 0 bases, with 9 bases spanning the gap.

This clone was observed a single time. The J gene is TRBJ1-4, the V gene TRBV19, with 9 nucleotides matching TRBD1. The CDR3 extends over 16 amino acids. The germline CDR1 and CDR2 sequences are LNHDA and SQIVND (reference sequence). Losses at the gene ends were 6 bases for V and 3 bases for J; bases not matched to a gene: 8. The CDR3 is CASSKLQGAANEKLFF. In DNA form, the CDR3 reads TGTGCCAGTAGCAAACTACAGGGGGCGGCTAATGAAAAACTGTTTTTT. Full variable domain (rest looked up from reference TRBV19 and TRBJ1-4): DGGITQSPKYLFRKEGQNVTLSCEQNLNHDAMYWYRQDPGQGLRLIYYSQIVNDFQKGDIAEGYSVSREKKESFPLTVTSAQKNPTAFYLCASSKLQGAANEKLFFGSGTQLSVL.

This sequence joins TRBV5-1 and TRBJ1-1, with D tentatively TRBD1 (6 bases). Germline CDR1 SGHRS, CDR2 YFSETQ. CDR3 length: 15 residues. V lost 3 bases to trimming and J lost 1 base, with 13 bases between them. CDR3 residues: CASSYSTGPNTEAFF. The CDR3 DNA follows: TGCGCCAGCAGCTACTCGACAGGACCGAACACTGAAGCTTTCTTT.

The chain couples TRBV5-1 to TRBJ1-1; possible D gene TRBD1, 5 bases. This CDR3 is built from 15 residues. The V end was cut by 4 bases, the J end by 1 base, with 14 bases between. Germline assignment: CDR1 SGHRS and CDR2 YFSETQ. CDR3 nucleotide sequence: TGCGCCAGCAGCCGGTGGGGCGGGACGAACACTGAAGCTTTCTTT. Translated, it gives CASSRWGGTNTEAFF.

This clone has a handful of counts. As DNA, the CDR3 is TGTGCCTGGAGGGGGGGACAGGGGAAATCCTATGGCTACACCTTC. As protein: CAWRGGQGKSYGYTF. The chain is built from TRBV30 and TRBJ1-2; TRBD1 agrees at 10 bases. Germline loops: CDR1 GTSNPN, CDR2 SVGIG (reference sequence). The CDR3 consists of 15 residues. Unmatched junction bases numbered 8, after V lost 3 bases and J lost 4 bases.

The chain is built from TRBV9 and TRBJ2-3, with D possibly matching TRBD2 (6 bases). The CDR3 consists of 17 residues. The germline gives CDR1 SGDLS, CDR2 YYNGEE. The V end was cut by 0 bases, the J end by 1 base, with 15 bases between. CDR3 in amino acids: CASSVGPGGRGTDTQYF. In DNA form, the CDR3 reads TGTGCCAGCAGCGTAGGACCTGGGGGGAGAGGCACAGATACGCAGTATTTT.

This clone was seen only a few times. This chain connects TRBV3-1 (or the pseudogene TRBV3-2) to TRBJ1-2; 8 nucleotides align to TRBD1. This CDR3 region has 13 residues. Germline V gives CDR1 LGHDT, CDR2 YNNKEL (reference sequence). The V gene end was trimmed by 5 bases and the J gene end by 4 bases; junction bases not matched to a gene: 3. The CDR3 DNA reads TGTGCCAGCAGCTCAGGGGGCGCCTATGGCTACACCTTC. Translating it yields CASSSGGAYGYTF.

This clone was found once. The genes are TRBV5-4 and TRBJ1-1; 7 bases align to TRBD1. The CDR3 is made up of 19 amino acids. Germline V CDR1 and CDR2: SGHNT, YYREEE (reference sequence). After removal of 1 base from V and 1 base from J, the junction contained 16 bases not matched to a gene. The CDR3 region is CASSLPWPGDRKRNTEAFF. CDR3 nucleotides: TGTGCCAGCAGCTTGCCATGGCCCGGGGACAGAAAGCGGAACACTGAAGCTTTCTTT.

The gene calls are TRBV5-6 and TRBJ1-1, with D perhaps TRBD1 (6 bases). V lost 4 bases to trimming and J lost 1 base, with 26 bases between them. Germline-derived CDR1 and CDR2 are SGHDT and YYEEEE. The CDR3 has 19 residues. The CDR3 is CASSRKGSGGLLSNTEAFF. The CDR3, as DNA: TGTGCCAGCAGCCGTAAGGGGAGCGGGGGCCTCTTATCGAACACTGAAGCTTTCTTT.

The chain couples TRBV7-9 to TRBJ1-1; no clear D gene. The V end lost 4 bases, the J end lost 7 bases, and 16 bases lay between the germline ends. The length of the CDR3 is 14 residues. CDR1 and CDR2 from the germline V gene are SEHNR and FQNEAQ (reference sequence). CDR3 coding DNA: TGTGCCAGCAGCTCCACCCAGGTCACCAGTGAAGCTTTCTTT. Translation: CASSSTQVTSEAFF.

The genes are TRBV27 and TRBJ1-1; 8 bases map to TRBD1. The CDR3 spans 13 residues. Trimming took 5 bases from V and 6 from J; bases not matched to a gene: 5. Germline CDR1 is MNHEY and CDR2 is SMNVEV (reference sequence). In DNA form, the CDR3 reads TGTGCCAGCAGTGCCCGGACAGGGTCTGAAGCTTTCTTT. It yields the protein CASSARTGSEAFF.

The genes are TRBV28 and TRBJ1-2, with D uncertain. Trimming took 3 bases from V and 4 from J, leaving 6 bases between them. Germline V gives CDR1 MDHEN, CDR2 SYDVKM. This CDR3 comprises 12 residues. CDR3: CASSLASYGYTF. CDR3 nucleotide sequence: TGTGCCAGCAGTTTGGCCAGCTATGGCTACACCTTC.

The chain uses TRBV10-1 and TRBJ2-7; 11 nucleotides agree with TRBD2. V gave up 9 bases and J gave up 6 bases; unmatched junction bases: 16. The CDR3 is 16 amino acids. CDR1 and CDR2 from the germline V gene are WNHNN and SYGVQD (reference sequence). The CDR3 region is CARGEILAGGPCEQYF. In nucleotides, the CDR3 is TGCGCCAGGGGTGAGATTTTAGCGGGAGGGCCCTGCGAGCAGTACTTC.

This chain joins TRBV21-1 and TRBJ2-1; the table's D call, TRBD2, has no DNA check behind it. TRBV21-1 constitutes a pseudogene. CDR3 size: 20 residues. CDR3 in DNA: TGTGCCAGCAGCAAACGGATTAGCGGGGGGAATTGTACGCAGTACAATGAGCAGTTCTTC. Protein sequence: CASSKRISGGNCTQYNEQFF.

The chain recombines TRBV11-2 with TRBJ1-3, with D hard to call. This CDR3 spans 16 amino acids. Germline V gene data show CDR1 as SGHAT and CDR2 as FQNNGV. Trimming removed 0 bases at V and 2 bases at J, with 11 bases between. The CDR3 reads CASSLDQAGTGNTIYF. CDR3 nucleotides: TGTGCCAGCAGCTTAGATCAGGCGGGGACTGGAAACACCATATATTTT.